These T cell receptor beta chains were read from a single sample in a study of human versus mouse CDR3 diversity and MHC coevolution. Sequencing was performed with immunoSEQ multiplex PCR; in TCRdb, only in-frame clones are kept and a portion is missing. The table records around 74,000 clones, 85% to 95% of them present only once. The material sequenced was naive CD4+ T cells from blood. These receptors were obtained from a person aged 30 to 69 in good health. The CDR3 runs from the conserved cysteine through the conserved F or W. Each record gives: V gene, D gene, J gene, clone size, CDR3 protein, CDR3 DNA. D genes are given only for firm matches. Rows may omit the clone size; those that give it use once, few, many or a size class.

>TRBV29-1|TRBD1|TRBJ1-1|.
CSAGTGEAFF
TGCAGCGCGGGGACAGGTGAAGCTTTCTTT
>TRBV7-2|.|TRBJ2-6|.
CASSLAGTPTSGANVLTF
TGTGCCAGCAGCTTAGCGGGGACACCGACCTCTGGGGCCAACGTCCTGACTTTC
>TRBV6-1|.|TRBJ1-1|once
CASSEVEVSEAFF
TGTGCCAGCAGTGAAGTCGAGGTTTCCGAAGCTTTCTTT
>TRBV18|TRBD1|TRBJ1-1|.
CASSPMTGVSLVNTEAFF
TGTGCCAGCTCACCAATGACAGGGGTATCCCTAGTGAACACTGAAGCTTTCTTT
>TRBV29-1|TRBD1|TRBJ2-7|.
CSPQGQPLENFYEQYF
TGCAGCCCGCAGGGACAGCCACTTGAAAACTTCTACGAGCAGTACTTC
>TRBV28|TRBD1|TRBJ1-1|.
CASSLAPGQGFEAFF
TGTGCCAGCAGTCTCGCTCCGGGACAGGGGTTTGAAGCTTTCTTT
>TRBV23-1|TRBD2|TRBJ2-1|.
CASSRSGGPHEQFF
TGCGCCAGCAGCAGAAGCGGGGGCCCTCATGAGCAGTTCTTC
>TRBV7-9|TRBD1|TRBJ2-2|.
CASSLAGTGGRNTGELFF
TGTGCCAGCAGCTTAGCGGGGACAGGGGGCAGGAACACCGGGGAGCTGTTTTTT
>TRBV2|.|TRBJ1-2|.
CASSRGKNNYGYTF
TGTGCCAGCAGTCGAGGGAAAAATAACTATGGCTACACCTTC
>TRBV6-7|TRBD1|TRBJ2-2|.
CASSQADAGGTTNTGELFF
TGTGCCAGCAGTCAAGCCGATGCAGGGGGAACCACGAACACCGGGGAGCTGTTTTTT
>TRBV27|.|TRBJ1-2|once
CASSFDRDYYGYTF
TGTGCCAGCAGTTTCGACAGAGATTACTATGGCTACACCTTC
>TRBV25-1|.|TRBJ2-3|.
CASSTGSPDTQYF
TGTGCCAGCAGTACAGGGTCCCCAGATACGCAGTATTTT
>TRBV19|.|TRBJ2-1|.
CASRPGAWDEQFF
TGTGCCAGTAGGCCGGGAGCTTGGGATGAGCAGTTCTTC
>TRBV10-2|TRBD1|TRBJ1-6|.
CASNGQGRSPLHF
TGCGCCAGTAACGGACAGGGCCGATCACCCCTCCACTTT
>TRBV7-2|TRBD2|TRBJ2-5|.
CASSLARMSGRAIETQYF
TGTGCCAGCAGCTTAGCGCGGATGAGCGGGAGGGCGATAGAGACCCAGTACTTC
>TRBV30|.|TRBJ1-1|.
CAWSGGVTGNTEAFF
TGTGCCTGGAGTGGGGGGGTCACCGGGAACACTGAAGCTTTCTTT
>TRBV15|.|TRBJ1-2|.
CATSPPGWEASNYGYTF
TGTGCCACCAGCCCGCCCGGGTGGGAGGCCTCAAACTATGGCTACACCTTC
>TRBV10-3|TRBD2|TRBJ2-3|few
CAIGGGALTDTQYF
TGTGCCATCGGCGGGGGGGCTTTGACAGATACGCAGTATTTT
>TRBV7-8|.|TRBJ1-6|.
CASSLAGSKINSPLHF
TGTGCCAGCAGCTTAGCTGGCAGTAAAATTAATTCACCCCTCCACTTT
>TRBV28|TRBD1|TRBJ1-1|.
CASSFFWDRGDTEAFF
TGTGCCAGCAGTTTTTTTTGGGACAGGGGGGACACTGAAGCTTTCTTT
>TRBV28|.|TRBJ1-1|.
CASRLTELSEAFF
TGTGCCAGCAGGCTGACAGAATTATCTGAAGCTTTCTTT
>TRBV5-1|.|TRBJ2-7|.
CASSLAALISSYEQYF
TGCGCCAGCAGCTTGGCGGCACTAATTTCATCCTACGAGCAGTACTTC
>TRBV18|TRBD1|TRBJ1-1|.
CASSPGQGRSGEAFF
TGTGCCAGCTCTCCGGGACAGGGGAGGTCGGGTGAAGCTTTCTTT
>TRBV28|TRBD1|TRBJ1-2|.
CASTLRGDREANYGYTF
TGTGCCAGCACCCTACGGGGAGACAGGGAGGCCAACTATGGCTACACCTTC
>TRBV18|.|TRBJ1-1|few
CASSPRPDMNTEAFF
TGTGCCAGCTCACCCAGGCCTGACATGAACACTGAAGCTTTCTTT
>TRBV19|TRBD1|TRBJ1-2|once
CASSTGTAGSYGYTF
TGTGCCAGTAGTACTGGGACAGCCGGATCCTATGGCTACACCTTC
>TRBV10-3|TRBD1|TRBJ1-1|.
CAISDRGKGTEAFF
TGTGCCATCAGTGACAGGGGGAAAGGCACTGAAGCTTTCTTT
>TRBV18|.|TRBJ2-7|.
CASSPIRGEQYF
TGTGCCAGCTCACCAATTCGGGGGGAGCAGTACTTC
>TRBV6-1|TRBD2|TRBJ2-5|.
CASSEGGGPQQETQYF
TGTGCCAGCAGTGAAGGGGGGGGACCCCAGCAAGAGACCCAGTACTTC
>TRBV9|.|TRBJ2-5|.
CASSAGDQETQYF
TGTGCCAGCAGCGCCGGGGACCAAGAGACCCAGTACTTC
>TRBV18|.|TRBJ2-3|.
CASSPVESTDTQYF
TGTGCCAGCTCACCAGTTGAGAGCACAGATACGCAGTATTTT